Below, one T cell receptor beta chain is given with its context. The antigen is unknown. Read data end 3 residues before the CDR3 end; the end is taken from the germline J gene. TCRdb keeps only in-frame clones here, not all; method: immunoSEQ multiplex PCR. This table holds approximately 35,000 clones. The data derive from a study of T cells in women clearing cervical HPV infection. Study-wide context: Case blood drawn at lesion detection; control blood after infection cleared. Study conclusions and caveats: Unknown T-cell numbers per sample may underlie the richness differences. TRBV6-7 relative abundance averaged about 0.11% in cases and 0.16% in controls.

V was clipped by 0 bases and J by 0 bases, with 18 bases between them. The germline V gene has CDR1 SGHTA and CDR2 FQGTGA. This CDR3 region has 18 residues. The receptor's source is a woman between 18 and 70 years old with a cervical HPV16 infection that either progressed to CIN3+ or cleared (not recorded which). The chain carries TRBV7-3 and TRBJ2-7, with TRBD1 as a possible D gene (6 bases). Sequences were obtained from blood buffy coat. CDR3 amino acids: CASSLTGALGTSSYEQYF. The part of the CDR3 DNA that was read is TGTGCCAGCAGCTTAACTGGGGCTCTGGGGACAAGCTCCTACGAG.